Below are 14 T cell receptor beta chains sequenced from a single sample in a study of post-analysis software for immune sequencing data. Study observations and caveats: Relative to controls, patients had about 5 TRBV segments at higher frequency, with TRBV5-6, TRBV5-1 and TRBV20-1 among these.

These receptors have no known antigen. TCR beta cDNA libraries had unique molecular identifiers. TCRdb reprocessed the PCR reads via MiXCR and lists one record per CDR3 protein. The sample lists over 300,000 distinct CDR3 sequences, less than 35% seen once, with around an eighth in the top ten. Sequencing used blood. Receptors originate from a girl aged 10-17 years with multiple sclerosis.

This clonotype was recorded at least ten times. CDR3 nucleotides: TGTGCCAGCAGCTTGGCAGGGCGCGAGCAGTACTTC. Translating gives CASSLAGREQYF. This chain connects TRBV5-5 to TRBJ2-7, with D possibly matching TRBD1 (5 bases). CDR3 length: 12 residues. Trimming took off 0 bases at V and 6 bases at J, with 7 bases between the two ends. Germline assignment: CDR1 SGHKS and CDR2 YYEKEE (reference sequence).

The table lists this clonotype with a few counts. The CDR3 here is CASSLGSGRNEQFF. In DNA form, the CDR3 reads TGTGCCAGCAGCTTAGGGTCAGGGAGGAATGAGCAGTTCTTC. The gene calls are TRBV11-2 and TRBJ2-1; D possibly corresponds to TRBD2 (6 bases). Germline CDR1 and CDR2: SGHAT and FQNNGV. V gave up 1 base and J gave up 7 bases, with 11 bases separating them. This CDR3 spans 14 amino acids.

The genes are TRBV6-5 and TRBJ2-7; D unresolved. CDR1 and CDR2 from the germline V gene are MNHEY and SVGAGI. The V and J ends lost 2 bases and 3 bases respectively, with 11 bases between them. The CDR3 consists of 14 residues. CDR3 loop: CASSYGVSYYEQYF. The DNA of the CDR3 is TGTGCCAGCAGTTACGGGGTCAGTTACTACGAGCAGTACTTC.

This clonotype turned up a few times. One end of the junction fails to match germline, which may point to a read error. The chain joins TRBV7-9 to TRBJ2-1; possible D gene TRBD1, 6 bases. CDR3 length: 16 residues. Germline loops: CDR1 SEHNR, CDR2 FQNEAQ (reference sequence). The chain's CDR3 is CASSLGTTGSYNEQFF. CDR3 DNA: TGTGCCAGCAGTTTAGGGACCACAGGGTCCTACAATGAGCAGTTCTTC.

This chain joins TRBV29-1 and TRBJ2-7; D is possibly TRBD1 (6 bases). Trimming stripped 4 bases from V and 3 bases from J, with 10 bases between. Germline V gives CDR1 SQVTM, CDR2 ANQGSEA. The CDR3 contains 12 residues. CDR3 DNA: TGCAGCGTTGTGGGACATTACTACGAGCAGTACTTC. Amino acid sequence: CSVVGHYYEQYF.

This clonotype was detected ten times or more. The CDR3 sequence is CASSREAWTGSFPPPDEQYF. CDR3 coding DNA: TGTGCCAGCAGCCGAGAGGCCTGGACAGGGTCTTTTCCCCCCCCGGACGAGCAGTACTTC. This sequence joins TRBV4-2 and TRBJ2-7, with TRBD1 matching over 8 bases. Germline V lookup: CDR1 LGHNA, CDR2 YNFKEQ. The CDR3 extends over 20 amino acids. V lost 4 bases, J lost 5 bases, and 25 bases stayed unmatched.

The rearrangement uses TRBV7-4 and TRBJ2-1, with a weak D call TRBD1 (5 bases). The germline CDR1 and CDR2 sequences are SGHVT and SQSDAQ. Trimming left V 0 bases short and J 6 bases short, with 9 bases between. The CDR3 consists of 14 residues. The CDR3 is CASSLACQGNEQFF. The CDR3 region has the DNA TGTGCCAGCAGCTTAGCTTGTCAGGGCAATGAGCAGTTCTTC. The entire variable domain, with the rest obtained from reference TRBV7-4 and TRBJ2-1, is as follows: GAGVSQSPRYKVAKRGRDVALRCDSISGHVTLYWYRQTLGQGSEVLTYSQSDAQRDKSGRPSGRFSAERPERSVSTLKIQRTEQGDSAVYLCASSLACQGNEQFFGPGTRLTVL.

This clonotype was observed a few times. The chain recombines TRBV28 with TRBJ1-6; 10 bases agree with TRBD1. Germline CDR1 MDHEN, CDR2 SYDVKM. J gave up 10 bases and V 6 bases, and 6 bases lay outside the gene matches. CDR3 size: 14 residues. CDR3 sequence reads: CASSTTGGGSPLHF. The DNA of the CDR3 is TGTGCCAGCAGCACGACAGGGGGCGGATCACCCCTCCACTTT. The full variable domain, in which reference TRBV28 and TRBJ1-6 provide the parts outside the CDR3, is DVKVTQSSRYLVKRTGEKVFLECVQDMDHENMFWYRQDPGLGLRLIYFSYDVKMKEKGDIPEGYSVSREKKERFSLILESASTNQTSMYLCASSTTGGGSPLHFGNGTRLTVT.

This clonotype turned up a few times. The chain is built from TRBV20-1 and TRBJ2-7, with D perhaps matching TRBD1 or TRBD2 (5 bases each). The CDR3 sequence is 15 residues long. V dropped 1 base and J dropped 4 bases, with 17 bases sitting between them. Germline V CDR1 and CDR2: DFQATT, SNEGSKA (reference sequence). The CDR3 is CSARVPGTSLYEQYF. CDR3 bases: TGCAGTGCTAGAGTCCCCGGGACCTCCCTTTACGAGCAGTACTTC.

This clonotype has only a few counts. This chain connects TRBV12-3 or TRBV12-4 to TRBJ1-2; no reliable D call. The CDR3 runs to 15 residues. V was clipped by 0 bases and J by 2 bases, with 10 bases between them. CDR3 DNA sequence: TGTGCCAGCAGTTTAGCAATGACACCCAACTATGGCTACACCTTC. This gives the protein CASSLAMTPNYGYTF.

Worth noting for this clonotype: A clone one base away is much larger, so this may be a read error. V gene TRBV7-2 combines with J gene TRBJ2-5, with D unresolved. The V end was cut by 2 bases, the J end by 4 bases, with 5 bases between. CDR1 and CDR2 from the germline V gene are SGHTA and FQGNSA. The CDR3 is 12 amino acids. CDR3 coding DNA: TGTGCCAGCAGCTTAAAACGAGAGACCCAGTACTTC. This gives the protein CASSLKRETQYF.

The rearrangement joins TRBV12-3 or TRBV12-4 to TRBJ2-1; D unresolved. The CDR3 is 13 amino acids. V shed 8 bases and J shed 12 bases, with 20 bases lying between them. The CDR3 loop reads CASFGFGYDGQFF. CDR3 DNA: TGTGCCAGCTTCGGATTTGGGTACGATGGGCAGTTCTTC.

V is TRBV12-3 or TRBV12-4 and J is TRBJ1-5, with D tentatively TRBD1 (6 bases). Trimming pared 5 bases from V and 5 bases from J, leaving 10 bases between. The CDR3 is 13 residues long. The CDR3 is CASSPTGHQPQHF. DNA of the CDR3: TGTGCCAGCAGTCCAACAGGGCATCAGCCCCAGCATTTT.

J is TRBJ2-5 and V is TRBV20-1, with 8 positions matching TRBD1. The CDR3 spans 17 residues. V shed 0 bases and J 11 bases; nucleotides not matched to a gene: 20. Per the germline V gene, CDR1 is DFQATT and CDR2 is SNEGSKA (reference sequence). The CDR3 here is CSARDHGQGRYTVEQYF. CDR3 coding DNA: TGCAGTGCTAGAGACCACGGACAGGGTCGTTATACGGTGGAGCAGTACTTC.